The next 4 T cell receptor beta chains were all read from a single sample in a study of blood T cell repertoires in COVID-19. The assay was immunoSEQ multiplex PCR, and TCRdb's table has in-frame clones only and misses some. The table has 50,000 to 65,000 clones, 88% seen once. The material sequenced was peripheral blood. These TCRs come from a man in his forties or fifties with active COVID-19.

V and J are TRBV5-1 and TRBJ1-1; D remains unclear. The CDR3 is 12 amino acids. Trimming pared 5 bases from V and 8 bases from J, leaving 13 bases between. Germline-derived CDR1 and CDR2 are SGHRS and YFSETQ. The CDR3 region has the DNA TGCGCCAGCAGTGAGATAGGAGACGAAGCTTTCTTT. It encodes CASSEIGDEAFF.

This chain uses TRBV6-2 or TRBV6-3 with TRBJ2-7; D is possibly TRBD2 (5 bases). Trimming took off 8 bases at V and 9 bases at J, with 14 bases between the two ends. The CDR3 has 11 residues. Germline V lookup: CDR1 MNHEY, CDR2 SVGEGT. CDR3 loop: CASGLAVGQYF. The CDR3 DNA reads as TGTGCCAGCGGCCTAGCAGTCGGGCAGTACTTC.

The V call is TRBV30, the J call TRBJ1-2, with unresolved D. This CDR3 is 17 amino acids long. V was pared by 5 bases and J by 5 bases, with 27 bases between. CDR1 GTSNPN and CDR2 SVGIG come from the germline V gene (reference sequence). CDR3 in amino acids: CAWAPGGRMRARYGYTF. In DNA form, the CDR3 reads TGTGCCTGGGCCCCCGGCGGGAGGATGAGGGCACGTTATGGCTACACCTTC.

This clone was detected only a few times. The rearrangement joins TRBV7-2 to TRBJ2-7; 11 bases are shared with TRBD1. V lost 5 bases and J lost 6; bases outside the gene matches: 9. Germline assignment: CDR1 SGHTA and CDR2 FQGNSA. The CDR3 has 15 residues. The CDR3 DNA reads as TGTGCCAGCAGCGGAGGGACAGGGGGAAGAGGCGAGCAGTACTTC. Translated, it gives CASSGGTGGRGEQYF.